These T cell receptor beta chains were read from a single sample in a study of shared clonotypes between healthy human individuals. Clones were sequenced by immunoSEQ multiplex PCR, and TCRdb holds only the in-frame ones, with some missing. This sample carries hundreds of thousands of clones, 92% of them seen once, and the ten largest clones take about a quarter. Sequencing was performed on naive CD8+ T cells sorted from blood. Every receptor here comes from a man in his thirties or forties in good health. The CDR3 runs from the conserved cysteine through the conserved F or W. The order of the fields is D gene, clone size, V gene, J gene, CDR3 protein, CDR3 DNA. A D gene is named only where the DNA matches it firmly. Rows give clone size only sometimes, using once, few, many, or a class for an expanded clone.

D: TRBD1; size: once; V: TRBV29-1; J: TRBJ1-4; CDR3: CSVERTGYEKLFF; DNA: TGCAGCGTTGAGAGGACAGGGTATGAAAAACTGTTTTTT
D: TRBD2; size: .; V: TRBV27; J: TRBJ2-1; CDR3: CASSNTGLAEYNEQFF; DNA: TGTGCCAGCAGCAATACGGGACTAGCGGAGTACAATGAGCAGTTCTTC
D: .; size: .; V: TRBV21-1; J: TRBJ2-3; CDR3: CASSKPRERARTDTQYF; DNA: TGTGCCAGCAGCAAACCCCGGGAGAGAGCCCGCACAGATACGCAGTATTTT
D: TRBD2; size: once; V: TRBV9; J: TRBJ2-1; CDR3: CASSVVGKLLAGDFGEQFF; DNA: TGTGCCAGCAGCGTAGTCGGAAAGTTACTAGCGGGAGACTTCGGTGAGCAGTTCTTC
D: TRBD2; size: .; V: TRBV29-1; J: TRBJ2-1; CDR3: CSVELAESSYNEQFF; DNA: TGCAGCGTCGAACTAGCGGAAAGCTCCTACAATGAGCAGTTCTTC
D: TRBD2; size: .; V: TRBV6-4; J: TRBJ2-5; CDR3: CASSEGLAGVETQYF; DNA: TGTGCCAGCAGTGAGGGACTAGCGGGAGTGGAGACCCAGTACTTC
D: TRBD1; size: .; V: TRBV10-3; J: TRBJ1-4; CDR3: CAISDRGSGEKLFF; DNA: TGTGCCATCAGTGACAGGGGGAGCGGTGAAAAACTGTTTTTT
D: .; size: .; V: TRBV19; J: TRBJ1-4; CDR3: CASSISPGLVGEKLFF; DNA: TGTGCCAGTAGTATATCCCCGGGACTGGTTGGTGAAAAACTGTTTTTT
D: .; size: .; V: TRBV4-1; J: TRBJ2-2; CDR3: CASSLGGHGELFF; DNA: TGCGCCAGCAGCCTCGGGGGACACGGGGAGCTGTTTTTT
D: TRBD1; size: .; V: TRBV28; J: TRBJ2-7; CDR3: CASSRQGSGYEQYF; DNA: TGTGCCAGCAGTAGACAGGGGTCGGGCTACGAGCAGTACTTC
D: .; size: .; V: TRBV2; J: TRBJ2-7; CDR3: CASSGRANEQYF; DNA: TGTGCCAGCAGTGGCAGGGCCAACGAGCAGTACTTC
D: TRBD2; size: .; V: TRBV2; J: TRBJ2-3; CDR3: CASRKLADLTDTQYF; DNA: TGTGCCAGCAGAAAGCTAGCGGACCTTACAGATACGCAGTATTTT
D: .; size: .; V: TRBV29-1; J: TRBJ2-1; CDR3: CSVEDNYNEQFF; DNA: TGCAGCGTTGAAGACAACTACAATGAGCAGTTCTTC
D: .; size: .; V: TRBV28; J: TRBJ2-1; CDR3: CASSSTVNAYNEQFF; DNA: TGTGCCAGCAGTAGTACAGTCAACGCCTACAATGAGCAGTTCTTC
D: .; size: .; V: TRBV15; J: TRBJ1-2; CDR3: CATSPPRLTRNYGYTF; DNA: TGTGCCACCAGCCCCCCTCGTCTGACCAGGAACTATGGCTACACCTTC
D: .; size: .; V: TRBV18; J: TRBJ2-5; CDR3: CASSPPGTVSGTQYF; DNA: TGTGCCAGCTCACCTCCCGGGACCGTAAGTGGGACCCAGTACTTC
D: .; size: .; V: TRBV18; J: TRBJ2-3; CDR3: CASSPVIAAAPDTQYF; DNA: TGTGCCAGCTCACCAGTAATAGCGGCGGCTCCAGATACGCAGTATTTT
D: TRBD2; size: .; V: TRBV7-8; J: TRBJ2-3; CDR3: CASSQAGSTDTQYF; DNA: TGTGCCAGCAGCCAAGCGGGGAGCACAGATACGCAGTATTTT
D: TRBD1; size: .; V: TRBV15; J: TRBJ2-5; CDR3: CATSRVEDRGRETQYF; DNA: TGTGCCACCAGCAGAGTGGAGGACAGGGGGCGAGAGACCCAGTACTTC
D: .; size: .; V: TRBV30; J: TRBJ2-1; CDR3: CAWTGTNEQFF; DNA: TGTGCCTGGACCGGGACCAATGAGCAGTTCTTC
D: TRBD1; size: .; V: TRBV7-9; J: TRBJ2-1; CDR3: CASSPDRAPSYNEQFF; DNA: TGTGCCAGCAGCCCGGACAGGGCCCCTTCCTACAATGAGCAGTTCTTC
D: .; size: .; V: TRBV27; J: TRBJ2-5; CDR3: CASKGFSGEETQYF; DNA: TGTGCAAGCAAGGGCTTTTCGGGAGAAGAGACCCAGTACTTC
D: .; size: .; V: TRBV5-5; J: TRBJ1-5; CDR3: CASSGRSGGNQPQHF; DNA: TGTGCCAGCAGCGGAAGATCGGGGGGCAATCAGCCCCAGCATTTT
D: .; size: .; V: TRBV7-9; J: TRBJ1-4; CDR3: CASSSSLGVQKEKLFF; DNA: TGTGCCAGCAGTTCTAGTCTTGGGGTTCAGAAAGAAAAACTGTTTTTT
D: .; size: .; V: TRBV7-6; J: TRBJ2-5; CDR3: CASSLALETQYF; DNA: TGTGCCAGCAGCTTAGCGCTGGAGACCCAGTACTTC
D: .; size: .; V: TRBV7-9; J: TRBJ2-7; CDR3: CASSLVGGQTHHEQYF; DNA: TGTGCCAGCAGCTTAGTGGGGGGACAGACCCACCACGAGCAGTACTTC
D: .; size: .; V: TRBV28; J: TRBJ1-5; CDR3: CASSTGSLNQPQHF; DNA: TGTGCCAGCAGTACCGGGAGCCTCAATCAGCCCCAGCATTTT
D: TRBD1; size: .; V: TRBV11-2; J: TRBJ2-7; CDR3: CASSWGQGYEQYF; DNA: TGTGCCAGCAGCTGGGGACAGGGCTACGAGCAGTACTTC
D: TRBD1; size: .; V: TRBV28; J: TRBJ2-1; CDR3: CASSLLHPDRVEQFF; DNA: TGTGCCAGCAGTTTATTACACCCCGACAGGGTTGAGCAGTTCTTC
D: TRBD1; size: .; V: TRBV6-1; J: TRBJ2-2; CDR3: CASSEQGAIGELFF; DNA: TGTGCCAGCAGCGAACAGGGGGCTATCGGGGAGCTGTTTTTT
D: TRBD1; size: .; V: TRBV7-9; J: TRBJ1-4; CDR3: CASSYLDRGLNEKLFF; DNA: TGTGCCAGCAGCTACCTTGACAGGGGCCTTAATGAAAAACTGTTTTTT
D: .; size: .; V: TRBV5-1; J: TRBJ2-1; CDR3: CASSLVSPNEQFF; DNA: TGCGCCAGCAGCTTGGTCAGTCCCAATGAGCAGTTCTTC